This TCR beta chain was documented in a study of T cell responses to AZD1222 COVID-19 vaccine. General study points: There were repertoire samples only from the period after the peak T cell response. Among spike-specific TCRs, nearly half reportedly target unmutated variant regions. Clonal diversity was possibly underestimated, and white British individuals and females predominated among donors. Just six AZD1222 recipients were seropositive at baseline.

A remark on this clone: Its antigen is not identified.

Produced via immunoSEQ multiplex PCR; TCRdb's table is partial and in-frame only. The table includes 150,000 to 200,000 clones, 90% to 95% detected once. V gave up 2 bases and J gave up 8 bases, with 7 bases separating them. CDR3 length equals 11 residues. CDR1 and CDR2 from the germline V gene are SGHDT and YYEEEE. The input for sequencing was peripheral blood, taken 28 days after the second AZD1222 dose. The genes are TRBV5-6 and TRBJ1-2; the D is unclear. The sequence derives from an adult who received the AZD1222 COVID-19 vaccine. CDR3 sequence (DNA): TGTGCCAGCAGCTTTGCTGACGGCTACACCTTC. Residues: CASSFADGYTF.